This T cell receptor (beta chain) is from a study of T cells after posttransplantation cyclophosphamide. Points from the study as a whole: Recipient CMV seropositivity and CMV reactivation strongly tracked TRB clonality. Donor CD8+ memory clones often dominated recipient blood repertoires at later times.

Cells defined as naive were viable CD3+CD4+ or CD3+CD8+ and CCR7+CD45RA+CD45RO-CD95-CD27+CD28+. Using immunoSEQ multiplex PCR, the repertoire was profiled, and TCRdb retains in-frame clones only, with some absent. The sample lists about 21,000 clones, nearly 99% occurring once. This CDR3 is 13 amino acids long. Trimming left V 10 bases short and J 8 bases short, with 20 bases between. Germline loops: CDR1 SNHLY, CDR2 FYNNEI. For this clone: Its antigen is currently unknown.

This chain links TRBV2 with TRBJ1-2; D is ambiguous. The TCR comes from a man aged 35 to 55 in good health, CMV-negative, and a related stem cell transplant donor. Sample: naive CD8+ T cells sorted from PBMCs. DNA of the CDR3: TGTGCCAATAAAGAGGGTGGCTATCGCGGCTACACCTTC. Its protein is CANKEGGYRGYTF.